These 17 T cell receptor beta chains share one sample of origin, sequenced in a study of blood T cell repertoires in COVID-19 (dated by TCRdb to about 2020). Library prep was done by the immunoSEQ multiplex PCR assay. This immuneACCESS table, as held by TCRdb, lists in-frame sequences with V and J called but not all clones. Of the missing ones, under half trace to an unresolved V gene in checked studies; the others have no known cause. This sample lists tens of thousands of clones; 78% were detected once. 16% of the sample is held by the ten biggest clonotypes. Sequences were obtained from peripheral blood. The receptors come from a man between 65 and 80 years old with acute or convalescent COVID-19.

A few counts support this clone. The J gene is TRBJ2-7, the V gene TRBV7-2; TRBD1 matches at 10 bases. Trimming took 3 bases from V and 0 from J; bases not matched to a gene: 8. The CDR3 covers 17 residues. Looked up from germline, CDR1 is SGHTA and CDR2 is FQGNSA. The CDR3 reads CASSLPGQGKSSYEQYF. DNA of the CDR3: TGTGCCAGCAGCTTGCCGGGACAGGGGAAGAGCTCCTACGAGCAGTACTTC. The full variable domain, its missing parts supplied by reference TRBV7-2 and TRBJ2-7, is GAGVSQSPSNKVTEKGKDVELRCDPISGHTALYWYRQSLGQGLEFLIYFQGNSAPDKSGLPSDRFSAERTGGSVSTLTIQRTQQEDSAVYLCASSLPGQGKSSYEQYFGPGTRLTVT.

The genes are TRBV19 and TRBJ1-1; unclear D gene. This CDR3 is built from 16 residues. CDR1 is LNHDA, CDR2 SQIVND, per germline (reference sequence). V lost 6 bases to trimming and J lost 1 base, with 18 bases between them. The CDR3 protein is CASSADRWLKNTEAFF. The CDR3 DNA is TGTGCCAGTAGCGCCGATAGATGGTTGAAGAACACTGAAGCTTTCTTT.

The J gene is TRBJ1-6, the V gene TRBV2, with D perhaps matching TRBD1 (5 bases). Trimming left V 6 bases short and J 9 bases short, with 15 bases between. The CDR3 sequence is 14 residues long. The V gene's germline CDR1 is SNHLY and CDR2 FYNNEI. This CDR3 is CASRDQGATSPLHF. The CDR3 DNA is TGTGCCAGCAGGGACCAAGGGGCTACTTCACCCCTCCACTTT.

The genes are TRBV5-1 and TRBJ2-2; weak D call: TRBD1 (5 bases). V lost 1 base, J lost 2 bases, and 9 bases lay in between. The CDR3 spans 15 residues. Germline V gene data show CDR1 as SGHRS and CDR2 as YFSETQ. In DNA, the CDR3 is TGCGCCAGCAGCTTGACAGGTCTTAACACCGGGGAGCTGTTTTTT. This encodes CASSLTGLNTGELFF.

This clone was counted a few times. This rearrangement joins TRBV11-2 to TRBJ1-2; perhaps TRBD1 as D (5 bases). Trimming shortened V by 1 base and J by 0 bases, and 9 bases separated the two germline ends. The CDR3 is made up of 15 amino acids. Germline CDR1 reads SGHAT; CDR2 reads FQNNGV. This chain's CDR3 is CASSLGQSPNYGYTF. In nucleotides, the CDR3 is TGTGCCAGCAGCTTAGGACAGTCCCCTAACTATGGCTACACCTTC.

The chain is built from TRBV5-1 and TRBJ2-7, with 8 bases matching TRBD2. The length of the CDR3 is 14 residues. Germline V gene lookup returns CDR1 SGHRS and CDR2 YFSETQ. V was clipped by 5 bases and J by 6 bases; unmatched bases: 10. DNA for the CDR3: TGCGCCAGCAGGCCTCTAGGGACTAGGGGCGAGCAGTACTTC. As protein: CASRPLGTRGEQYF.

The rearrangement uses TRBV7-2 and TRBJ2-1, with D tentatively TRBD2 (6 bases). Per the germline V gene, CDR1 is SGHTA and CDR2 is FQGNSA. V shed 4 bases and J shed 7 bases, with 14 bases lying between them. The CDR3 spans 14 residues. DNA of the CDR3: TGTGCCAGCAGCTCACCCGGAGGGTGGAATGAGCAGTTCTTC. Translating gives CASSSPGGWNEQFF. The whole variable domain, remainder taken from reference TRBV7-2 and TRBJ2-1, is GAGVSQSPSNKVTEKGKDVELRCDPISGHTALYWYRQSLGQGLEFLIYFQGNSAPDKSGLPSDRFSAERTGGSVSTLTIQRTQQEDSAVYLCASSSPGGWNEQFFGPGTRLTVL.

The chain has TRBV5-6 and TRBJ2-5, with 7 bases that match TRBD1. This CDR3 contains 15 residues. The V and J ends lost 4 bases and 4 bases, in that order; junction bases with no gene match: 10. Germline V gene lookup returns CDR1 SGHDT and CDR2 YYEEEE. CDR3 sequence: CASSPRRGGVETQYF. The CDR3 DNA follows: TGTGCCAGCAGCCCACGGCGAGGGGGCGTAGAGACCCAGTACTTC.

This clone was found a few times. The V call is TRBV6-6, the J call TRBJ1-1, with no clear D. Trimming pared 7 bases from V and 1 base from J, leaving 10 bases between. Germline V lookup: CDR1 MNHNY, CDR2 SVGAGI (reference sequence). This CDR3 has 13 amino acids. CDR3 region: CASNGPSNTEAFF. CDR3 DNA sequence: TGTGCCAGCAATGGGCCTTCGAACACTGAAGCTTTCTTT.

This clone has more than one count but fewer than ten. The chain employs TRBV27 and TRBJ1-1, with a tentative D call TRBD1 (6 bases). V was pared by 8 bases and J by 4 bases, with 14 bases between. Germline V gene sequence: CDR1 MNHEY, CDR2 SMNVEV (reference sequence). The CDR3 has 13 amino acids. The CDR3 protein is CASGDGQPTEAFF. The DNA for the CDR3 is TGTGCCAGCGGGGACGGACAGCCCACTGAAGCTTTCTTT.

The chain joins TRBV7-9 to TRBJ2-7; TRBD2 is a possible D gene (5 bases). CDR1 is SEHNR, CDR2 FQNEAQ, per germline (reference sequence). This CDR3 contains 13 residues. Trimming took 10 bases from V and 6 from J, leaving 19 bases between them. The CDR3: CATRNGIASEQYF. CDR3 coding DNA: TGTGCCACCCGGAACGGGATTGCCTCCGAGCAGTACTTC.

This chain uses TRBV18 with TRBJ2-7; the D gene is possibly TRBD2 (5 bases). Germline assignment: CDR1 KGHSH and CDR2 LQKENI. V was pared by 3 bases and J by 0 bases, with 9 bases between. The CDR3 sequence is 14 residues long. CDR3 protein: CASSPDLNSYEQYF. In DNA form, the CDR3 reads TGTGCCAGCTCACCGGACTTGAACTCCTACGAGCAGTACTTC.

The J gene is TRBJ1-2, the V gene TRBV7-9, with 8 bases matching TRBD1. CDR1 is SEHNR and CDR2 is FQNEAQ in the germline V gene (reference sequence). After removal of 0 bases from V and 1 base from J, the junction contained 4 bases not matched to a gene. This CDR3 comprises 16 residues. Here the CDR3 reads CASSLAGTGLNYGYTF. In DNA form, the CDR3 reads TGTGCCAGCAGCTTAGCGGGGACAGGCCTTAACTATGGCTACACCTTC.

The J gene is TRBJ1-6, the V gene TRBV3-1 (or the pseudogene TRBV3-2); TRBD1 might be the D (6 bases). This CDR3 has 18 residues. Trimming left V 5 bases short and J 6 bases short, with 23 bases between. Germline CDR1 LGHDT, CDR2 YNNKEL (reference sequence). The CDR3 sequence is CASSYRISGRTVNSPLHF. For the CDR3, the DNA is TGTGCCAGCAGCTATCGCATAAGTGGTAGGACAGTTAATTCACCCCTCCACTTT.

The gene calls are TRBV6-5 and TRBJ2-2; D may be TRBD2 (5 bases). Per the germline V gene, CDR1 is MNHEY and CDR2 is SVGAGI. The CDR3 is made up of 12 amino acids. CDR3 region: CGAAAVTGELFF. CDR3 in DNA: TGTGGAGCAGCGGCAGTCACCGGGGAGCTGTTTTTT.

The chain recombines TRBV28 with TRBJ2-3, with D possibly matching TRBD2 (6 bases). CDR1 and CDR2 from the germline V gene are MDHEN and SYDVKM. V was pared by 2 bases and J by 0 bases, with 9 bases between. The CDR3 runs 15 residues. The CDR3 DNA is TGTGCCAGCAGTTTAACCGGGACTAGCACAGATACGCAGTATTTT. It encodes CASSLTGTSTDTQYF.

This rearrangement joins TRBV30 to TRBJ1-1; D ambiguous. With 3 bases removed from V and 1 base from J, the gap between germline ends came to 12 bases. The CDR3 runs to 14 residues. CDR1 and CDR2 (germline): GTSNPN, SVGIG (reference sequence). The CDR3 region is CAWRNFDRNTEAFF. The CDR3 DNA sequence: TGTGCCTGGAGAAACTTCGATCGGAACACTGAAGCTTTCTTT.